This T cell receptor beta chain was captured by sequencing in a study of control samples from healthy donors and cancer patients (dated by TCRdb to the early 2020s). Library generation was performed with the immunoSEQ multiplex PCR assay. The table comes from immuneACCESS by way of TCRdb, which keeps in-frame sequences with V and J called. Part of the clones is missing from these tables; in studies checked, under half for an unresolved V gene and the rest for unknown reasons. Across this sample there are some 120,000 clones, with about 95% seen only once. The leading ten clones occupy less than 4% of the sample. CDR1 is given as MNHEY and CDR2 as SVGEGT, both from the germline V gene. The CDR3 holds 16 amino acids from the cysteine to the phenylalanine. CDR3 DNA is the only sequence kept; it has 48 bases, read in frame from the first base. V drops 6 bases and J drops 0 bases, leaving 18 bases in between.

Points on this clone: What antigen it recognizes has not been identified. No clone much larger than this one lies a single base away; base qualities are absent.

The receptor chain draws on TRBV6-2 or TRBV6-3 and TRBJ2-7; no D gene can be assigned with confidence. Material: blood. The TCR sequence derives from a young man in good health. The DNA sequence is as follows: TGTGCCAGCAGCACATATAGGGCCCCCTACTCCTACGAGCAGTACTTC. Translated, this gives CASSTYRAPYSYEQYF.